The TCR beta chain under discussion was sequenced for a study of blood T cells in healthy people across ages. Concerning this clonotype itself: Antigen: not known.

The germline V gene encodes CDR1 SGHTA and CDR2 FQGNSA. V lost 5 bases to trimming and J lost 1 base, with 9 bases between them. The CDR3 is 14 residues long. Study-level findings and limits: One million T cells yielded diversity estimates that were considered underestimates. With age, beta diversity per million T cells declined roughly linearly, significantly by 35 to 40.

Isolation per sample recovered at least 7 million PBMCs. A second PCR, run for about 7 to 11 cycles, used a sample-barcoded 5' primer plus a J-beta primer mix. From the 5' RACE reads, TCRdb called clonotypes with MiXCR, one entry per CDR3 protein. Of some 640,000 distinct CDR3 sequences listed, about 52% were seen once; the top ten hold around a third. Sequenced material: blood. The sequence was collected from a woman aged 60-75 years in good health. The gene calls are TRBV7-2 and TRBJ1-5; D is unresolved. The CDR3 DNA follows: TGTGCCAGCAGCGCTATAGGGAGCAATCAGCCCCAGCATTTT. Protein: CASSAIGSNQPQHF.